This entry lists 27 T cell receptor beta chains sequenced from one sample in a study of long-term antiretroviral therapy in people with HIV. Sequencing relied on immunoSEQ assay v3.0, run at survey level. TCRdb's copy holds only in-frame clones and misses some; the assay was immunoSEQ multiplex PCR. The sample lists 25,000 to 30,000 clones, approximately 93% occurring once. The material sequenced was unsorted PBMCs, taken 3.1 years after starting antiretroviral therapy. The origin of the receptors is a man between 18 and 35 years old with HIV.

This clone was detected once. The genes are TRBV5-1 and TRBJ2-7, with 10 bases identical to TRBD1. The trim removed 4 bases at V and 6 bases at J, leaving 7 bases unmatched. CDR1 SGHRS and CDR2 YFSETQ come from the germline V gene. This CDR3 comprises 14 residues. The CDR3 DNA reads TGCGCCAGCAGCAGGGACAGGGGCAAGTTCGAGCAGTACTTC. This codes for CASSRDRGKFEQYF.

This rearrangement joins TRBV7-8 to TRBJ2-3, with D perhaps matching TRBD2 (6 bases). Trimming removed 1 base from V and 2 bases from J, with 10 bases in between. CDR3 size: 15 residues. The germline V gene encodes CDR1 SGHVS and CDR2 FQNEAQ. The CDR3 DNA follows: TGTGCCAGCAGCTTAGTCGGGGGAACCACAGATACGCAGTATTTT. Translating gives CASSLVGGTTDTQYF.

The chain combines TRBV4-2 with TRBJ2-2; either TRBD1 or TRBD2 may supply D (5 bases each). Germline values: CDR1 LGHNA, CDR2 YNFKEQ. CDR3 size: 12 residues. With 8 bases removed from V and 7 bases from J, the gap between germline ends came to 11 bases. The CDR3 loop is CASLRESGELFF. As DNA, the CDR3 is TGTGCCAGCCTCAGGGAGAGCGGGGAGCTGTTTTTT.

The chain combines TRBV11-3 with TRBJ2-1; D not certain. CDR3 length equals 13 residues. V gave up 2 bases and J gave up 4 bases, with 6 bases separating them. Germline CDR1 and CDR2: SGHNT and YENEEA. The DNA of the CDR3 is TGTGCCAGCAGCTTATCGGATTACAATGAGCAGTTCTTC. Amino acids: CASSLSDYNEQFF.

In this sample, this clone turned up a few times. The gene calls are TRBV7-9 and TRBJ1-3, with D uncertain. Trimming left V 5 bases short and J 0 bases short, with 11 bases between. The CDR3 is made up of 15 amino acids. Per germline, CDR1 SEHNR and CDR2 FQNEAQ (reference sequence). The CDR3 spells CASSSPGRSGNTIYF. CDR3 bases: TGTGCCAGCAGCAGCCCGGGTCGCTCTGGAAACACCATATATTTT.

The J gene is TRBJ2-3, the V gene TRBV30; 7 positions agree with TRBD2. Losses at the gene ends were 1 base for V and 4 bases for J; bases not matched to a gene: 11. This CDR3 comprises 16 residues. The germline V gene has CDR1 GTSNPN and CDR2 SVGIG (reference sequence). CDR3 nucleotide sequence: TGTGCCTGGAGTGGAGCAGGCGGGAGACTAGCAGATACGCAGTATTTT. Translation gives CAWSGAGGRLADTQYF. The entire variable domain, with the rest obtained from reference TRBV30 and TRBJ2-3, is as follows: SQTIHQWPATLVQPVGSPLSLECTVEGTSNPNLYWYRQAAGRGLQLLFYSVGIGQISSEVPQNLSASRPQDRQFILSSKKLLLSDSGFYLCAWSGAGGRLADTQYFGPGTRLTVL.

Written as DNA, the CDR3 is TGTGCCAGCAGTGACCTTGCAGGGGGCGGTGTGTTCTTCCCGGGAAACACCATATATTTT. Its protein is CASSDLAGGGVFFPGNTIYF. The V call is TRBV6-1, the J call TRBJ1-3, with 8 positions matching TRBD1. Trimming at V came to 3 bases and at J to 4 bases, leaving 20 bases not matched to a gene. The CDR3 is 20 residues long. Germline CDR1 MNHNS, CDR2 SASEGT.

This chain connects TRBV4-2 to TRBJ2-2; no firm D call. CDR1 is LGHNA and CDR2 is YNFKEQ in the germline V gene. V was trimmed by 1 base and J by 5 bases, leaving 8 bases between them. This CDR3 spans 14 amino acids. The CDR3 DNA is TGTGCCAGCAGCCAAGGAATGTGGACCGGGGAGCTGTTTTTT. Translated: CASSQGMWTGELFF.

The V and J genes are TRBV4-3 and TRBJ2-4; a possible D gene is TRBD1 (5 bases). CDR3 length: 19 residues. V lost 1 base and J 0 bases, leaving 19 bases between the germline ends. Germline V gene lookup returns CDR1 LGHNA and CDR2 YSLEER. The CDR3 sequence is CASSQARTSPTLAKNIQYF. For the CDR3, the DNA is TGCGCCAGCAGCCAAGCGAGGACAAGCCCAACTCTAGCCAAAAACATTCAGTACTTC.

The rearrangement joins TRBV5-8 to TRBJ2-3; perhaps TRBD2 as D (5 bases). Trimming took off 2 bases at V and 2 bases at J, with 12 bases between the two ends. CDR1 SGHTS and CDR2 YDEGEE come from the germline V gene. This CDR3 spans 15 amino acids. The CDR3 spells CASSFGVGTTDTQYF. For the CDR3, the DNA is TGTGCCAGCAGCTTCGGGGTCGGAACCACAGATACGCAGTATTTT.

The chain uses TRBV4-2 and TRBJ2-3, with 7 bases matching TRBD2. The CDR3 is made up of 18 amino acids. Germline V gene sequence: CDR1 LGHNA, CDR2 YNFKEQ. V lost 0 bases and J lost 0; bases outside the gene matches: 9. The CDR3 loop is CASSQDPSLADSTDTQYF. As DNA, the CDR3 is TGTGCCAGCAGCCAAGACCCCTCGCTAGCGGATAGCACAGATACGCAGTATTTT.

Note on this clone: A much more abundant neighbour one base away suggests this may be a read error. This chain uses TRBV5-1 with TRBJ1-1, with 11 bases fitting TRBD1. CDR3 length: 16 amino acids. V lost 0 bases to trimming and J lost 3 bases; unmatched junction nucleotides: 4. CDR1 is SGHRS and CDR2 is YFSETQ in the germline V gene. CDR3 bases: TGCGCCAGCAGCTTGGGGACAGGGGGCCCCTACACTGAAGCTTTCTTT. It encodes CASSLGTGGPYTEAFF.

This chain uses TRBV7-9 with TRBJ2-3; D ambiguous. The ends were cut back, 7 bases at V and 0 bases at J, with 5 bases in the middle. The germline gives CDR1 SEHNR, CDR2 FQNEAQ (reference sequence). The CDR3 loop spans 12 amino acids. CDR3 residues: CASTGSTDTQYF. The CDR3 DNA reads as TGTGCCAGCACAGGCAGCACAGATACGCAGTATTTT.

A few counts support this clone. The chain employs TRBV18 and TRBJ2-7, with 10 bases identical to TRBD1. The J segment lost 6 bases and the V segment lost 6 bases, leaving 11 bases of the junction unmatched. CDR3 length: 15 residues. Germline V gene lookup returns CDR1 KGHSH and CDR2 LQKENI. CDR3 DNA: TGTGCCAGCTCCTCAACGGGACAGGGGCGGAGCGAGCAGTACTTC. As protein: CASSSTGQGRSEQYF.

The chain recombines TRBV20-1 with TRBJ2-5; TRBD2 is a possible D gene (5 bases). V was pared by 6 bases and J by 9 bases, with 11 bases between. The V gene's germline CDR1 is DFQATT and CDR2 SNEGSKA (reference sequence). This CDR3 spans 10 amino acids. The CDR3 DNA follows: TGCAGTGCCCTCCGGGGAGCCCAGTACTTC. It encodes CSALRGAQYF.

This chain connects TRBV10-3 to TRBJ2-1; weak D call: TRBD1 (7 bases). Deletions cut 10 bases from V and 8 bases from J, with 12 bases between. This CDR3 is built from 11 residues. The germline gives CDR1 ENHRY, CDR2 SYGVKD. CDR3 protein: CATGRGDEQFF. In nucleotides, the CDR3 is TGTGCCACCGGCAGGGGGGATGAGCAGTTCTTC.

The J gene is TRBJ2-1, the V gene TRBV9, with D hard to call. From germline, CDR1 is SGDLS and CDR2 YYNGEE. The CDR3 is 14 amino acids. V was trimmed by 2 bases and J by 0 bases, leaving 6 bases between them. Here the CDR3 reads CASSVLSSYNEQFF. CDR3 nucleotide sequence: TGTGCCAGCAGCGTCCTGAGCTCCTACAATGAGCAGTTCTTC. Looking up the rest from reference TRBV9 and TRBJ2-1 gives the full variable domain: DSGVTQTPKHLITATGQRVTLRCSPRSGDLSVYWYQQSLDQGLQFLIQYYNGEERAKGNILERFSAQQFPDLHSELNLSSLELGDSALYFCASSVLSSYNEQFFGPGTRLTVL.

The chain links TRBV7-3 to TRBJ2-3; D possibly uses TRBD1 or TRBD2 (5 bases each). V was trimmed by 2 bases and J by 2 bases, leaving 11 bases between them. The CDR3 is made up of 15 amino acids. The germline V gene encodes CDR1 SGHTA and CDR2 FQGTGA. CDR3 residues: CASSLSTDYTDTQYF. The DNA of the CDR3 is TGTGCCAGCAGCTTATCGACAGACTACACAGATACGCAGTATTTT. Combining the CDR3 with reference TRBV7-3 and TRBJ2-3 gives the whole variable domain GAGVSQTPSNKVTEKGKYVELRCDPISGHTALYWYRQSLGQGPEFLIYFQGTGAADDSGLPNDRFFAVRPEGSVSTLKIQRTERGDSAVYLCASSLSTDYTDTQYFGPGTRLTVL.

This clone was seen just once. The chain is built from TRBV19 and TRBJ2-1; D not certain. This CDR3 contains 11 residues. Germline values: CDR1 LNHDA, CDR2 SQIVND (reference sequence). V was shortened by 6 bases and J by 7 bases, with 7 bases between the two germline ends. The CDR3 protein is CASSWSNEQFF. CDR3 coding DNA: TGTGCCAGTAGCTGGAGTAATGAGCAGTTCTTC.

J is TRBJ2-5 and V is TRBV19; perhaps TRBD2 as D (5 bases). The CDR3 is 14 amino acids. Trimming removed 3 bases at V and 3 bases at J, with 11 bases between. The germline V gene encodes CDR1 LNHDA and CDR2 SQIVND (reference sequence). The CDR3 region is CASSIHPGKETQYF. DNA for the CDR3: TGTGCCAGTAGTATTCACCCGGGGAAAGAGACCCAGTACTTC.

The chain links TRBV5-1 to TRBJ2-3, with D tentatively TRBD2 (7 bases). Trimming stripped 0 bases from V and 1 base from J, with 12 bases between. From germline, CDR1 is SGHRS and CDR2 YFSETQ. This CDR3 has 16 residues. Here the CDR3 DNA reads TGCGCCAGCAGCTTGGCCGGGGGGCTCGGCACAGATACGCAGTATTTT. Protein product: CASSLAGGLGTDTQYF.

This chain links TRBV4-2 with TRBJ2-2, with 9 bases fitting TRBD2. The germline V gene encodes CDR1 LGHNA and CDR2 YNFKEQ. The CDR3 length is 20 residues. V shed 1 base, J shed 2 bases, and the junction held 14 bases outside the gene matches. This CDR3 reads CASSQGQRGAIPPNTGELFF. The CDR3 nucleotides are TGTGCCAGCAGCCAAGGGCAGCGGGGGGCCATTCCCCCAAACACCGGGGAGCTGTTTTTT.

The genes are TRBV5-1 and TRBJ2-1, with a weak D call TRBD1 (6 bases). Trimming removed 0 bases from V and 7 bases from J, with 14 bases in between. Per germline, CDR1 SGHRS and CDR2 YFSETQ. The CDR3 is 15 amino acids. The DNA of the CDR3 is TGCGCCAGCAGCTTGGATCAGGGGCGGATAAATGAGCAGTTCTTC. It yields the protein CASSLDQGRINEQFF. Full variable domain (rest looked up from reference TRBV5-1 and TRBJ2-1): KAGVTQTPRYLIKTRGQQVTLSCSPISGHRSVSWYQQTPGQGLQFLFEYFSETQRNKGNFPGRFSGRQFSNSRSEMNVSTLELGDSALYLCASSLDQGRINEQFFGPGTRLTVL.

The rearrangement links TRBV15 to TRBJ2-5; D ambiguous. The CDR3 contains 16 residues. V was clipped by 0 bases and J by 1 base, with 12 bases between them. The germline CDR1 and CDR2 sequences are LNHNV and YYDKDF (reference sequence). For the CDR3, the DNA is TGTGCCACCAGCAGAGAGAGTTTTGGGCCCCAAGAGACCCAGTACTTC. Amino acid sequence: CATSRESFGPQETQYF.

The chain carries TRBV28 and TRBJ1-6, with 9 bases identical to TRBD1. Germline trimming cut 3 bases from V and 8 bases from J; bases unmatched to any gene: 8. The CDR3 runs to 16 residues. Germline assignment: CDR1 MDHEN and CDR2 SYDVKM. The chain's CDR3 is CASSLSEGQGDSPLHF. CDR3 DNA sequence: TGTGCCAGCAGTTTGAGTGAGGGACAGGGTGATTCACCCCTCCACTTT. The complete variable domain, with remaining parts taken from reference TRBV28 and TRBJ1-6, reads DVKVTQSSRYLVKRTGEKVFLECVQDMDHENMFWYRQDPGLGLRLIYFSYDVKMKEKGDIPEGYSVSREKKERFSLILESASTNQTSMYLCASSLSEGQGDSPLHFGNGTRLTVT.

The chain joins TRBV27 to TRBJ2-1; perhaps D is TRBD1 or TRBD2 (6 bases each). CDR1 and CDR2 from the germline V gene are MNHEY and SMNVEV (reference sequence). V dropped 5 bases and J dropped 9 bases, with 11 bases sitting between them. The CDR3 is made up of 12 amino acids. CDR3 sequence reads: CASSGGGAEQFF. The CDR3 DNA is TGTGCCAGCAGTGGGGGCGGGGCTGAGCAGTTCTTC.

This clone was counted once. This chain connects TRBV9 to TRBJ2-7; tentative D call: TRBD2 (5 bases). V lost 0 bases, J lost 7 bases, and 14 bases lay in between. This CDR3 is 14 amino acids long. Germline V gene lookup returns CDR1 SGDLS and CDR2 YYNGEE. CDR3 region: CASSVAPSDWEQYF. CDR3 DNA sequence: TGTGCCAGCAGCGTAGCTCCCTCGGACTGGGAGCAGTACTTC.